Below, one T cell receptor (beta chain) is given with its context. Its specificity is unknown. This entry is derived from a study of shared clonotypes between healthy human individuals. The CDR3 is made up of 14 amino acids. V lost 3 bases, J lost 0 bases, and 8 bases lay in between. CDR1 and CDR2 from the germline V gene are ENHRY and SYGVKD. Several immunoSEQ 96-well plates shared each subset's DNA, each plate a replicate. Method: immunoSEQ multiplex PCR; TCRdb's copy keeps in-frame clones and lacks some. In the table there are 1.5 million to 1.9 million clones, nearly 99% of which are singletons. Findings and caveats of the study: In the sorted subsets, rarefaction showed sequencing was incomplete despite large depth. What naive subsets generally showed was a larger estimated richness than memory subsets showed.

The donors were all Caucasian adults (living in Nashville, Tennessee). The chain is built from TRBV10-3 and TRBJ1-1; no reliable D call. Specimen: naive CD4+ T cells sorted from blood. Subset meaning: CD45RA+ positively selected. The TCR comes from a man under 40 in good health. The CDR3 region is CAISDGRMNTEAFF. DNA of the CDR3: TGTGCCATCAGTGACGGACGGATGAACACTGAAGCTTTCTTT.